The sequence of this TCR beta chain was determined in a study of PD-L1 blockade in urothelial cancer. Study at large: Blood was evaluated 3 weeks (second dose) and 6 weeks after therapy began. Reported median T cell count for blood samples was roughly 140,000.

This clone was recorded once. Germline lookup yields CDR1 LNHDA and CDR2 SQIVND (reference sequence). The CDR3 sequence is 15 residues long. Trimming took 3 bases from V and 0 from J, leaving 10 bases between them. Every PCR received spiked-in synthetic TCR analog templates. Repertoires were generated with immunoSEQ multiplex PCR, while TCRdb's copy carries only in-frame clones and drops some. Of approximately 100,000 clones in the sample, approximately 90% were seen once. This material consisted of PBMCs, taken around atezolizumab (anti-PD-L1) treatment. The source of this sequence is an elderly woman with urothelial cancer. The V gene is TRBV19, the J gene TRBJ2-3; D is perhaps TRBD1 (6 bases). CDR3 sequence reads: CASSIGQTSTDTQYF. The CDR3 DNA sequence: TGTGCCAGTAGTATTGGACAGACAAGCACAGATACGCAGTATTTT. Variable domain in full (rest from reference TRBV19 and TRBJ2-3): DGGITQSPKYLFRKEGQNVTLSCEQNLNHDAMYWYRQDPGQGLRLIYYSQIVNDFQKGDIAEGYSVSREKKESFPLTVTSAQKNPTAFYLCASSIGQTSTDTQYFGPGTRLTVL.